The clone carrying this T cell receptor beta chain was seen repeatedly, ten times or more. The CDR3 is 16 residues long. V gave up 4 bases and J gave up 2 bases; unmatched junction bases: 1. In germline, CDR1 is SEHNR, CDR2 FQNEAQ (reference sequence). The data derive from a study of T cells after yellow fever vaccination. A universal primer site and UMIs were added as TCR cDNA was made by 5'RACE template switching. TCRdb re-derived calls from the 5' RACE reads in MiXCR, one entry per CDR3 protein. This table holds more than 65,000 distinct CDR3 sequences, about 7.3% found once. V gene TRBV7-9 combines with J gene TRBJ2-5; 16 nucleotides agree with TRBD2. Sequenced here: CD8+ T cells sorted from PBMCs, sampled approximately 11 days after the first yellow fever vaccination. The TCR sequence derives from a man aged 18-30 years who received the YFV17D yellow fever vaccine. The CDR3 here is CASSSGLAGGQETQYF. The CDR3 DNA sequence: TGTGCCAGCAGCTCGGGACTAGCGGGGGGGCAAGAGACCCAGTACTTC.